These T cell receptor beta chains were read from a single sample in a study of siplizumab effects on memory and regulatory T cells. Generated by immunoSEQ multiplex PCR, the TCRdb table keeps only in-frame clones and is missing some. Of over 70,000 clones listed, 85% to 95% are singletons. Material for sequencing was CD8+ T cells sorted from blood. These receptors were obtained from a human donor in good health. CDR3s include the opening cysteine and the closing phenylalanine or tryptophan. The order of the fields is J gene, D gene, V gene, clone size, CDR3 DNA, CDR3 protein. The D gene is left open where the match is weak. The size field is filled for only some rows; it gives once, few, many or a size class.

TRBJ2-7	NA	TRBV27	NA	TGTGCCAGCAGTTTTCAGGGATTTCGCTTCTACGAGCAGTACTTC	CASSFQGFRFYEQYF
TRBJ1-5	NA	TRBV7-9	NA	TGTGCCAGCAGCTTAATCGGGAAAGACAATCAGCCCCAGCATTTT	CASSLIGKDNQPQHF
TRBJ1-1	TRBD1	TRBV14	NA	TGTGCCAGCAGCCGGGACAGGGGATATTGGAACACTGAAGCTTTCTTT	CASSRDRGYWNTEAFF
TRBJ1-1	NA	TRBV29-1	NA	TGCAGCACCGCACAGGGTATTGCTTTCTTT	CSTAQGIAFF
TRBJ2-7	NA	TRBV19	NA	TGTGCCAGTAGTCCGGGACCCCTTGGCTACGAGCAGTACTTC	CASSPGPLGYEQYF
TRBJ2-5	NA	TRBV7-3	NA	TGTGCCAGCAGCTTTGGACCGGAAGAGACCCAGTACTTC	CASSFGPEETQYF
TRBJ1-2	TRBD1	TRBV27	NA	TGTGCCAGCAGTACGCCGGGACAGGGGGCGCGGGGCTACACCTTC	CASSTPGQGARGYTF
TRBJ2-5	NA	TRBV12-5	NA	TGTGCTAGTGGTCTGCCCCGACAGCAAGAGACCCAGTACTTC	CASGLPRQQETQYF
TRBJ1-6	TRBD1	TRBV10-2	NA	TGCGCCAGCCAGGGGGTCCTTAATTCACCCCTCCACTTT	CASQGVLNSPLHF
TRBJ1-6	NA	TRBV5-6	NA	TGTGCCAGCAGCGATTCACCCCTCCACTTT	CASSDSPLHF
TRBJ1-1	NA	TRBV29-1	NA	TGCAGCGTTGAAGATGGGGGGCAGACTGAAGCTTTCTTT	CSVEDGGQTEAFF
TRBJ1-6	TRBD1	TRBV27	NA	TGTGCCAGCAGTTCGGGACAGGGTCTGTCACCCCTCCACTTT	CASSSGQGLSPLHF
TRBJ1-5	TRBD1	TRBV19	NA	TGTGCCAGTACTAGGACAGGGGATCAGCCCCAGCATTTT	CASTRTGDQPQHF
TRBJ2-1	TRBD2	TRBV2	NA	TGTGCCAGCCAGGCCGGACTAGCGGGACCCACCAACTACAATGAGCAGTTCTTC	CASQAGLAGPTNYNEQFF
TRBJ1-2	TRBD1	TRBV7-9	NA	TGTGCCAGCAGCCCTGGACAGGGAGCTGGCTACACCTTC	CASSPGQGAGYTF
TRBJ2-1	TRBD2	TRBV4-1	NA	TGCGCCAGCAGCCAAGAGAGAAGCGGGAGAGAGCAGTTCTTC	CASSQERSGREQFF
TRBJ2-3	NA	TRBV5-6	NA	TGTGCCAGCAGCACCCCCACAGATACGCAGTATTTT	CASSTPTDTQYF
TRBJ2-1	TRBD2	TRBV28	once	TGTGCCAGCAGTTTGGTCTTGGGACTAGCGGGAGCCGAGCAGTTCTTC	CASSLVLGLAGAEQFF
TRBJ2-1	NA	TRBV9	NA	TGTGCCAGCAACGAGGGTTCGGGCGTCGATGAGCAGTTCTTC	CASNEGSGVDEQFF
TRBJ2-1	NA	TRBV4-1	NA	TGCGCCAGCAGCCAAGATGAAGCCAGGAGCTCCTACAATGAGCAGTTCTTC	CASSQDEARSSYNEQFF
TRBJ2-1	NA	TRBV7-9	NA	TGTGCCAGCAGCTTAGAATTTTCACATAAGTCTTACAATGAGCAGTTCTTC	CASSLEFSHKSYNEQFF
TRBJ2-1	TRBD2	TRBV6-4	NA	TGTGTCATACTGGGGAAGCGGGACCCCGGGGATGAGCAGTTCTTC	CVILGKRDPGDEQFF
TRBJ2-7	TRBD1	TRBV30	NA	TGTGCCTGGAGTAGACAGGGAAACGAGCAGTACTTC	CAWSRQGNEQYF
TRBJ2-6	NA	TRBV29-1	NA	TGCAGCGTTGTAGACCGAGACTCTGGGGCCAACGTCCTGACTTTC	CSVVDRDSGANVLTF
TRBJ2-7	TRBD2	TRBV7-3	NA	TGTGCCAGCAGCTTAGGAGGGCTAGCGGGAATCTACGAGCAGTACTTC	CASSLGGLAGIYEQYF
TRBJ1-1	NA	TRBV4-2	once	TGTGCCAGCAGCCAGGGGGTTCAGCCTGAAGCTTTCTTT	CASSQGVQPEAFF
TRBJ2-7	NA	TRBV7-8	NA	TGTGCCAGCAGCTTAGGAGGGTCTCCTGTCTACGAGCAGTACTTC	CASSLGGSPVYEQYF
TRBJ2-1	NA	TRBV9	NA	TGTGCCAGCAGCGTAGCGCTTGGGACTTACAATGAGCAGTTCTTC	CASSVALGTYNEQFF
TRBJ2-7	NA	TRBV6-1	NA	TGTGCCAGCAGTGAAAATATCTCTGACGAGCAGTACTTC	CASSENISDEQYF
TRBJ2-3	NA	TRBV10-1	NA	TGCGCCAGCAGTGAAGATGATACGCAGTATTTT	CASSEDDTQYF
TRBJ1-3	TRBD1	TRBV28	NA	TGTGCCAGCAGAAAGGACAGGGGCTCTGGAAACACCATATATTTT	CASRKDRGSGNTIYF
TRBJ1-1	NA	TRBV6-5	once	TGTGCCAGCACCCAGGAGCAGGGACTGAACACTGAAGCTTTCTTT	CASTQEQGLNTEAFF
TRBJ2-3	NA	TRBV4-1	NA	TGCGCCAGCAGCCAAGAGGACCCTCTTCAAGATACGCAGTATTTT	CASSQEDPLQDTQYF
TRBJ1-3	NA	TRBV9	NA	TGTGCCAGCACCGACAAGGGTAACACCATATATTTT	CASTDKGNTIYF
TRBJ2-1	NA	TRBV19	NA	TGTGCCACCCAGAGCGGCTACAATGAGCAGTTCTTC	CATQSGYNEQFF
TRBJ1-4	NA	TRBV5-1	NA	TGCGCCAGCAGCGACTACAGGGTGCCGGAGGAAAAACTGTTTTTT	CASSDYRVPEEKLFF
TRBJ1-5	NA	TRBV19	NA	TGTGCCAGTAAGAGTCCGGGCAATCAGCCCCAGCATTTT	CASKSPGNQPQHF
TRBJ2-5	TRBD1	TRBV11-2	NA	TGTGCCAGCACCAGGACAGGAGCGTACCAAGAGACCCAGTACTTC	CASTRTGAYQETQYF
TRBJ2-2	TRBD2	TRBV19	NA	TGTGCCAGTAGTATAGAGAGCGGGAGCTACACCGGGGAGCTGTTTTTT	CASSIESGSYTGELFF
TRBJ2-1	TRBD1	TRBV9	NA	TGTGCCAGCAACAGTGTGGGACAGGGCGGGTCTGCGGACAATGAGCAGTTCTTC	CASNSVGQGGSADNEQFF
TRBJ1-6	TRBD1	TRBV27	NA	TGTGCCAGCAGTCCTCCAGGGGGCTACTCCTATAATTCACCCCTCCACTTT	CASSPPGGYSYNSPLHF
TRBJ2-1	NA	TRBV5-8	NA	TGTGCCAGCAGCTTGGTTGGCAGGGGCGGGTGGGATGAGCAGTTCTTC	CASSLVGRGGWDEQFF